This entry lists 19 T cell receptor beta chains sequenced from one sample in a study of T-cell reconstitution after alpha-beta-depleted transplantation in children. As it was prepared, the TCRbeta library received unique molecular identifiers. TCRdb re-derived calls from the PCR reads in MiXCR, one entry per CDR3 protein. The sample holds hundreds of thousands of distinct CDR3 sequences, under 15% seen once. The sequencing here drew on PBMCs, taken before TCRalphabeta/CD19-depleted stem cell transplant. These TCRs come from a girl aged 2-15 years with congenital amegakaryocytic thrombocytopenia, due to receive a stem cell transplant.

This clonotype was seen ten or more times. The CDR3 loop is CSAETSTNSYNEQFF. Written as DNA, the CDR3 is TGCAGTGCTGAGACTAGCACCAACTCCTACAATGAGCAGTTCTTC. The rearrangement links TRBV20-1 to TRBJ2-1, with 7 positions matching TRBD2. There are 15 residues in the CDR3. The germline V gene has CDR1 DFQATT and CDR2 SNEGSKA (reference sequence). The V gene end was trimmed by 5 bases and the J gene end by 0 bases; junction bases not matched to a gene: 7.

This clonotype was recorded at least ten times. The chain couples TRBV20-1 to TRBJ2-5, with a weak D call TRBD2 (7 bases). Germline CDR1 DFQATT, CDR2 SNEGSKA (reference sequence). The V gene lost 7 bases and the J gene lost 2 bases, with 23 bases spanning the gap. The CDR3 is 16 residues long. CDR3 loop: CSVRRGIQRDQETQYF. CDR3 nucleotide sequence: TGCAGTGTCAGAAGGGGGATTCAGCGGGATCAAGAGACCCAGTACTTC.

The chain is built from TRBV6-6 and TRBJ2-7; D gene uncertain. Germline CDR1 MNHNY, CDR2 SVGAGI (reference sequence). The V gene lost 0 bases and the J gene lost 3 bases, with 3 bases spanning the gap. The CDR3 runs 12 residues. The CDR3 protein is CASSYSLYEQYF. The CDR3 coding sequence is TGTGCCAGCAGTTACTCCCTCTACGAGCAGTACTTC.

The CDR3 protein is CASRDSSSGRNYNEQFF. DNA for the CDR3: TGCGCCAGCCGGGACAGTTCTAGCGGGAGAAACTACAATGAGCAGTTCTTC. The J gene is TRBJ2-1, the V gene TRBV5-1; 10 nucleotides match TRBD2. Per germline, CDR1 SGHRS and CDR2 YFSETQ. CDR3 length: 17 residues. Losses at the gene ends were 7 bases for V and 3 bases for J; bases not matched to a gene: 13. Full variable domain (outside the CDR3, taken from reference TRBV5-1 and TRBJ2-1): KAGVTQTPRYLIKTRGQQVTLSCSPISGHRSVSWYQQTPGQGLQFLFEYFSETQRNKGNFPGRFSGRQFSNSRSEMNVSTLELGDSALYLCASRDSSSGRNYNEQFFGPGTRLTVL.

The rearrangement links TRBV6-1 to TRBJ2-1; tentatively, D is TRBD1 (5 bases). V lost 6 bases and J 7 bases, leaving 13 bases between the germline ends. The CDR3 totals 13 residues. Germline CDR1 and CDR2: MNHNS and SASEGT. This CDR3 is CASSDQGKNEQFF. In DNA form, the CDR3 reads TGTGCCAGCAGCGACCAGGGTAAAAATGAGCAGTTCTTC.

This clonotype has only a few counts. This chain connects TRBV25-1 to TRBJ2-1; D is perhaps TRBD1 or TRBD2 (6 bases each). The CDR3 runs 15 residues. Trimming shortened V by 8 bases and J by 9 bases, and 23 bases separated the two germline ends. CDR1 and CDR2 (germline): MGHDK, SYGVNS. This CDR3 is CASQREGGWKGEQFF. CDR3 coding DNA: TGTGCCAGCCAGAGGGAAGGGGGGTGGAAGGGTGAGCAGTTCTTC.

In this sample, this clonotype turned up many times. V and J are TRBV20-1 and TRBJ2-1; TRBD2 agrees at 9 bases. V trimming: 4 bases; J trimming: 9 bases; junction bases outside the gene matches: 7. In germline, CDR1 is DFQATT, CDR2 SNEGSKA (reference sequence). The CDR3 sequence is 13 residues long. As DNA, the CDR3 is TGCAGTGCTATAGCGGGAGTCCCCCTTGAGCAGTTCTTC. It is translated as CSAIAGVPLEQFF.

The sample holds many counts of this clonotype. V is TRBV5-8 and J is TRBJ2-4, with TRBD1 as a possible D gene (6 bases). This CDR3 spans 15 amino acids. Trimming stripped 3 bases from V and 8 bases from J, with 18 bases between. CDR1 is SGHTS, CDR2 YDEGEE, per germline. Written as DNA, the CDR3 is TGTGCCAGCAGCTATACCCCCCACAGGGATGACATTCAGTACTTC. Its translation: CASSYTPHRDDIQYF.

This clonotype was picked up many times. The junction does not match germline at one end; this may be a read error. V is TRBV6-1 and J is TRBJ2-2, with no clear D. The CDR3 has 9 amino acids. Germline assignment: CDR1 MNHNS and CDR2 SASEGT. CDR3 DNA: TGTGCCAGCAGTGAATTGAGGAATTTT. Encoded protein: CASSELRNF.

The chain uses TRBV2 and TRBJ2-2; 13 bases map to TRBD2. Trimming at V came to 10 bases and at J to 3 bases, leaving 8 bases not matched to a gene. The CDR3 has 16 amino acids. The germline gives CDR1 SNHLY, CDR2 FYNNEI. The CDR3: CATLLAGGPYTGELFF. The CDR3 DNA reads as TGTGCCACCCTACTAGCGGGAGGGCCGTACACCGGGGAGCTGTTTTTT. The entire variable domain, with the rest obtained from reference TRBV2 and TRBJ2-2, is as follows: EPEVTQTPSHQVTQMGQEVILRCVPISNHLYFYWYRQILGQKVEFLVSFYNNEISEKSEIFDDQFSVERPDGSNFTLKIRSTKLEDSAMYFCATLLAGGPYTGELFFGEGSRLTVL.

The table lists this clonotype with a few counts. A much larger clone differs from this one at a single base, so this may be a read error. The chain has TRBV20-1 and TRBJ2-5; TRBD2 agrees at 13 bases. CDR3 length equals 17 residues. Germline values: CDR1 DFQATT, CDR2 SNEGSKA (reference sequence). CDR3 sequence: CCARTYTGTSGMETQYF. In DNA form, the CDR3 reads TGCTGTGCTAGAACGTATACCGGGACTAGCGGGATGGAGACCCAGTACTTC.

There are many counts of this clonotype. This chain uses TRBV6-5 with TRBJ1-3; D is ambiguous. V was shortened by 0 bases and J by 3 bases, with 9 bases between the two germline ends. In germline, CDR1 is MNHEY, CDR2 SVGAGI. The CDR3 extends over 15 amino acids. CDR3 DNA sequence: TGTGCCAGCAGTTACTCGTCCTTTCTTGGAAACACCATATATTTT. Encoded protein: CASSYSSFLGNTIYF.

This clonotype was seen a few times. The chain joins TRBV7-2 to TRBJ2-2; D call uncertain. V lost 4 bases and J 2 bases, leaving 14 bases between the germline ends. There are 16 residues in the CDR3. CDR1 is SGHTA, CDR2 FQGNSA, per germline. CDR3 nucleotides: TGTGCCAGCAGCTCCTATGCACAGTTAAACACCGGGGAGCTGTTTTTT. Protein: CASSSYAQLNTGELFF.

This clonotype was seen a handful of times. The genes are TRBV20-1 and TRBJ1-2, with TRBD1 as a possible D gene (6 bases). With 6 bases removed from V and 4 bases from J, the gap between germline ends came to 18 bases. Germline V gene data show CDR1 as DFQATT and CDR2 as SNEGSKA (reference sequence). This CDR3 has 14 amino acids. In nucleotides, the CDR3 is TGCAGTGCCCCAGGGGAGGGGCCCTTCTATGGCTACACCTTC. Protein sequence: CSAPGEGPFYGYTF.

The V and J genes are TRBV7-2 and TRBJ2-5; TRBD2 agrees at 11 bases. V was clipped by 3 bases and J by 4 bases; unmatched bases: 4. Germline CDR1 reads SGHTA; CDR2 reads FQGNSA. The CDR3 is 15 residues long. CDR3 nucleotide sequence: TGTGCCAGCAGCTTTACTAGCGGGAGTCTAGAGACCCAGTACTTC. Amino acids: CASSFTSGSLETQYF.

This clonotype was seen a handful of times. The chain uses TRBV3-1 and TRBJ2-1; the D call may be TRBD1 or TRBD2 (5 bases each). Trimming removed 0 bases from V and 8 bases from J, with 11 bases in between. The CDR3 consists of 14 residues. CDR1 and CDR2 from the germline V gene are LGHDT and YNNKEL (reference sequence). The CDR3 nucleotides read TGTGCCAGCAGCCAAGAGGGGGTTCGGGATGAGCAGTTCTTC. Translated, it gives CASSQEGVRDEQFF.

The genes are TRBV7-2 and TRBJ2-7, with 7 nucleotides matching TRBD2. The V segment lost 4 bases and the J segment 2 bases; nucleotides outside the gene matches: 11. CDR3 length: 16 residues. Germline V gene data show CDR1 as SGHTA and CDR2 as FQGNSA. CDR3 bases: TGTGCCAGCAGCTGGGGACTATCAAGGAGTACCTACGAGCAGTACTTC. It specifies CASSWGLSRSTYEQYF.

The chain employs TRBV20-1 and TRBJ2-1; TRBD2 matches 8 bases. CDR3 length: 14 residues. CDR1 and CDR2 (germline): DFQATT, SNEGSKA (reference sequence). The V gene end was trimmed by 6 bases and the J gene end by 6 bases; junction bases not matched to a gene: 10. This CDR3 reads CSARSGTRGNEQFF. The CDR3 DNA follows: TGCAGTGCCCGCTCCGGGACTAGGGGCAATGAGCAGTTCTTC.

This clonotype appeared many times. The chain couples TRBV24-1 to TRBJ1-1, with 7 positions matching TRBD1. After removal of 3 bases from V and 0 bases from J, the junction contained 0 bases not matched to a gene. The V gene's germline CDR1 is KGHDR and CDR2 SFDVKD. CDR3 length: 14 amino acids. The CDR3 spells CATSDTGVNTEAFF. The CDR3 nucleotides are TGTGCCACCAGTGATACAGGGGTGAACACTGAAGCTTTCTTT.